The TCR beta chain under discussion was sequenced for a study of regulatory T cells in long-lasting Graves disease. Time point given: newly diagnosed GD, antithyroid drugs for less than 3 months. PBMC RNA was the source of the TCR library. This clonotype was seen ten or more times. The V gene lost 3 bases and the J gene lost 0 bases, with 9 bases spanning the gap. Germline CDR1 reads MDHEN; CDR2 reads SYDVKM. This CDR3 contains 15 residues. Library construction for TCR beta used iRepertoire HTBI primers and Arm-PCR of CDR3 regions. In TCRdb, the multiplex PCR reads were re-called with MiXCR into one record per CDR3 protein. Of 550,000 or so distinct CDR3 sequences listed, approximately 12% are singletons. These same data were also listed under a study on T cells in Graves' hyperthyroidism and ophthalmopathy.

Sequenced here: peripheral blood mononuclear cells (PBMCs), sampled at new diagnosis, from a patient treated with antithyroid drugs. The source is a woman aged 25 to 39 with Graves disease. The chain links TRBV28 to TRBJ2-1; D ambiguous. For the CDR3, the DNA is TGTGCCAGCAGTTTTATAGGCGGCTCCTACAATGAGCAGTTCTTC. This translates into CASSFIGGSYNEQFF.